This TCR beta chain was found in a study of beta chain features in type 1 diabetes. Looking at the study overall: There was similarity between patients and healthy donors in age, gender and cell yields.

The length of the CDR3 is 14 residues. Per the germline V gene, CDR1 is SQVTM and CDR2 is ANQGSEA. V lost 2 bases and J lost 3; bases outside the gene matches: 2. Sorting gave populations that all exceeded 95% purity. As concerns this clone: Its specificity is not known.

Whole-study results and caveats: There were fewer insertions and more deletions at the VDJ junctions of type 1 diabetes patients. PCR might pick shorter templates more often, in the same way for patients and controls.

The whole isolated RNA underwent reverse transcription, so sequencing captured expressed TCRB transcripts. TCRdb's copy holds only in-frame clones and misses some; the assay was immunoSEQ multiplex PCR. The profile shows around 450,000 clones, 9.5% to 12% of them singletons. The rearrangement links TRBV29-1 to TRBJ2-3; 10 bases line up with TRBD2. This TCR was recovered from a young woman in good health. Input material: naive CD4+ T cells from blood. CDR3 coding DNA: TGCAGCGTTGAATCTAGCGGGAGAACAGATACGCAGTATTTT. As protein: CSVESSGRTDTQYF.